The 29 T cell receptor beta chains given below trace back to one sample, sequenced in a study of cytomegalovirus exposure and HLA in healthy donors. It was with 60 Vbeta and 13 Jbeta primers that the PCR ran. Produced via immunoSEQ multiplex PCR; TCRdb's table is partial and in-frame only. The table has about 150,000 clones, around 72% seen once. Sequenced material: PBMCs. Receptor source: a man aged 18 to 35 in good health and CMV-seropositive.

CDR3 coding DNA: TGTGCCAGCTTAGATGCGGCTGGAAACACCATATATTTT. Translating gives CASLDAAGNTIYF. The V and J genes are TRBV28 and TRBJ1-3; D not resolved. This CDR3 is built from 13 residues. Trimming took 8 bases from V and 2 from J, leaving 10 bases between them. Germline V gene data show CDR1 as MDHEN and CDR2 as SYDVKM.

V is TRBV30 and J is TRBJ2-1; a possible D gene is TRBD2 (5 bases). Germline V gene data show CDR1 as GTSNPN and CDR2 as SVGIG (reference sequence). The CDR3 spans 15 residues. V was clipped by 3 bases and J by 3 bases, with 15 bases between them. Here the CDR3 reads CAWRITEEYYNEQFF. The CDR3 DNA reads as TGTGCCTGGAGGATCACGGAGGAGTACTACAATGAGCAGTTCTTC.

In this sample, this clone turned up once. CDR3 residues: CASSYSDIGRWNEQFF. For the CDR3, the DNA is TGTGCCAGCAGTTACTCGGATATAGGGAGGTGGAATGAGCAGTTCTTC. V usage is TRBV6-5 and J usage is TRBJ2-1, with D tentatively TRBD2 (6 bases). CDR3 size: 16 residues. V was shortened by 0 bases and J by 7 bases, with 16 bases between the two germline ends. Germline V gene sequence: CDR1 MNHEY, CDR2 SVGAGI.

The J gene is TRBJ1-1, the V gene TRBV6-5, with D possibly matching TRBD1 (5 bases). Germline CDR1 is MNHEY and CDR2 is SVGAGI. Trimming shortened V by 5 bases and J by 4 bases, and 11 bases separated the two germline ends. This CDR3 region has 13 residues. CDR3 in DNA: TGTGCCAGCAGTGCCCAGGGAAGCACTGAAGCTTTCTTT. Its protein product is CASSAQGSTEAFF.

This clone was found once. The V gene is TRBV5-6, the J gene TRBJ2-4; a weak D match, TRBD1 (6 bases). V was cut by 4 bases and J by 7 bases, with 18 bases left in between. The CDR3 covers 15 residues. Looked up from germline, CDR1 is SGHDT and CDR2 is YYEEEE. The CDR3 nucleotides are TGTGCCAGCAGCCGAGCCCGGACAAGGGGGAACATTCAGTACTTC. Its protein product is CASSRARTRGNIQYF.

The rearrangement uses TRBV6-5 and TRBJ1-1, with 7 nucleotides matching TRBD1. The CDR3 consists of 14 residues. Per the germline V gene, CDR1 is MNHEY and CDR2 is SVGAGI. After removal of 0 bases from V and 11 bases from J, the junction contained 9 bases not matched to a gene. The CDR3 nucleotides are TGTGCCAGCAGTTACTCCTCCACAGGGGTTCGGGCTTTCTTT. Residues: CASSYSSTGVRAFF.

J is TRBJ2-2 and V is TRBV27; no firm D call. The V gene's germline CDR1 is MNHEY and CDR2 SMNVEV (reference sequence). This CDR3 has 14 residues. The V and J ends lost 6 bases and 4 bases respectively, with 12 bases between them. For the CDR3, the DNA is TGTGCCAGCAGCAATTCACTCTTCACCGGGGAGCTGTTTTTT. This sequence encodes CASSNSLFTGELFF.

This clone has more than one count but fewer than ten. V is TRBV5-4 and J is TRBJ2-3, with 7 bases that match TRBD2. CDR3 length equals 16 residues. V trimming: 0 bases; J trimming: 0 bases; junction bases outside the gene matches: 4. Germline V lookup: CDR1 SGHNT, CDR2 YYREEE (reference sequence). The CDR3 nucleotides are TGTGCCAGCAGCTTGGGGCTAGCGGCTAGCACAGATACGCAGTATTTT. Translated, it gives CASSLGLAASTDTQYF.

The V and J genes are TRBV7-9 and TRBJ1-2; 10 bases are shared with TRBD1. From germline, CDR1 is SEHNR and CDR2 FQNEAQ (reference sequence). This CDR3 has 15 residues. The trim removed 3 bases at V and 5 bases at J, leaving 6 bases unmatched. CDR3 residues: CASSFGTGAGYGYTF. As DNA, the CDR3 is TGTGCCAGCAGCTTCGGGACAGGGGCAGGGTATGGCTACACCTTC.

The chain has TRBV6-1 and TRBJ2-7, with 10 bases that match TRBD1. From germline, CDR1 is MNHNS and CDR2 SASEGT. Unmatched junction bases numbered 6, after V lost 6 bases and J lost 4 bases. The length of the CDR3 is 14 residues. The CDR3 DNA sequence: TGTGCCAGCAGAGACAGGGGGCATAAATACGAGCAGTACTTC. This encodes CASRDRGHKYEQYF.

The CDR3 DNA reads as TGTGCCAGCAGCTTAGGTGTGCTAGCGGGAGCGGGGAATGAGCAGTTCTTC. Translating gives CASSLGVLAGAGNEQFF. The chain uses TRBV7-9 and TRBJ2-1, with TRBD2 identical over 10 bases. Trimming took 1 base from V and 7 from J; bases not matched to a gene: 10. The CDR3 covers 17 residues. Germline CDR1 is SEHNR and CDR2 is FQNEAQ (reference sequence).

The V gene is TRBV7-2, the J gene TRBJ1-2, with 12 bases lining up with TRBD1. Germline CDR1 reads SGHTA; CDR2 reads FQGNSA. After removal of 5 bases from V and 4 bases from J, the junction contained 11 bases not matched to a gene. The CDR3 sequence is 17 residues long. CDR3 loop: CASSRGGQGAAAYGYTF. CDR3 in DNA: TGTGCCAGCAGCAGAGGGGGACAGGGGGCCGCGGCCTATGGCTACACCTTC.

In nucleotides, the CDR3 is TGTGCCAGCAGCTTTACAGGGGGGGAGCAGTACTTC. It specifies CASSFTGGEQYF. The chain has TRBV11-3 and TRBJ2-7; 8 nucleotides agree with TRBD1. The length of the CDR3 is 12 residues. The germline V gene encodes CDR1 SGHNT and CDR2 YENEEA. Trimming at V came to 3 bases and at J to 7 bases, leaving 2 bases not matched to a gene.

V is TRBV6-1 and J is TRBJ2-7; TRBD1 is a possible D gene (6 bases). The V gene lost 1 base and the J gene lost 2 bases, with 15 bases spanning the gap. From germline, CDR1 is MNHNS and CDR2 SASEGT. CDR3 size: 16 residues. For the CDR3, the DNA is TGTGCCAGCAGTGAAGAGAAGACAGGTTGGGCCTACGAGCAGTACTTC. Residues: CASSEEKTGWAYEQYF.

V is TRBV25-1 and J is TRBJ2-1; 11 nucleotides match TRBD2. Losses at the gene ends were 3 bases for V and 9 bases for J; bases not matched to a gene: 7. Per the germline V gene, CDR1 is MGHDK and CDR2 is SYGVNS. There are 15 residues in the CDR3. CDR3 residues: CASSDGLAGGIEQFF. As DNA, the CDR3 is TGTGCCAGCAGTGATGGGCTAGCGGGAGGCATTGAGCAGTTCTTC.

The rearrangement uses TRBV5-4 and TRBJ1-1; 11 bases line up with TRBD1. V gave up 4 bases and J gave up 4 bases; unmatched junction bases: 9. The CDR3 has 16 residues. Germline V gene lookup returns CDR1 SGHNT and CDR2 YYREEE (reference sequence). This CDR3 is CASSTGQGARVTEAFF. Here the CDR3 DNA reads TGTGCCAGCAGCACCGGACAGGGGGCGAGAGTCACTGAAGCTTTCTTT. The whole variable domain, remainder taken from reference TRBV5-4 and TRBJ1-1, is ETGVTQSPTHLIKTRGQQVTLRCSSQSGHNTVSWYQQALGQGPQFIFQYYREEENGRGNFPPRFSGLQFPNYSSELNVNALELDDSALYLCASSTGQGARVTEAFFGQGTRLTVV.

This chain uses TRBV30 with TRBJ2-5, with D perhaps matching TRBD2 (6 bases). The DNA end is a closer match to TRBJ2-7, so the J assignment may be wrong. This CDR3 contains 15 residues. Germline values: CDR1 GTSNPN, CDR2 SVGIG (reference sequence). The CDR3 sequence: CAWRQPGLFTYEQYF. CDR3 in DNA: TGTGCCTGGAGGCAACCGGGACTCTTTACTTACGAGCAGTACTTC.

The genes are TRBV7-2 and TRBJ2-2; D ambiguous. V was clipped by 3 bases and J by 2 bases, with 7 bases between them. Per the germline V gene, CDR1 is SGHTA and CDR2 is FQGNSA. This CDR3 spans 14 amino acids. CDR3: CASSFVHNTGELFF. In DNA form, the CDR3 reads TGTGCCAGCAGCTTTGTACACAACACCGGGGAGCTGTTTTTT.

This clone was detected only once. This chain links TRBV6-5 with TRBJ2-7, with 11 bases identical to TRBD2. Germline V gene data show CDR1 as MNHEY and CDR2 as SVGAGI. The V segment lost 4 bases and the J segment 2 bases; nucleotides outside the gene matches: 7. This CDR3 comprises 16 residues. The CDR3 DNA follows: TGTGCCAGCAGTTCACCCGGGACTAGCGGACCCTACGAGCAGTACTTC. Its protein is CASSSPGTSGPYEQYF.

The V call is TRBV9, the J call TRBJ1-1; D may be TRBD1 (5 bases). Germline assignment: CDR1 SGDLS and CDR2 YYNGEE. V shed 3 bases and J shed 1 base, with 10 bases lying between them. The CDR3 sequence is 14 residues long. Here the CDR3 reads CASSATTENTEAFF. DNA for the CDR3: TGTGCCAGCAGCGCCACGACAGAGAACACTGAAGCTTTCTTT.

The chain joins TRBV27 to TRBJ2-7; D might be TRBD2 (5 bases). The CDR3 is 14 amino acids. With 5 bases removed from V and 5 bases from J, the gap between germline ends came to 16 bases. The germline gives CDR1 MNHEY, CDR2 SMNVEV (reference sequence). Written as DNA, the CDR3 is TGTGCCAGCAGTCCGGACTCGTCGTTCGACGAGCAGTACTTC. It yields the protein CASSPDSSFDEQYF.

The V and J genes are TRBV7-3 and TRBJ1-5; no clear D. CDR3 length equals 18 residues. V was trimmed by 5 bases and J by 2 bases, leaving 22 bases between them. Germline V gene lookup returns CDR1 SGHTA and CDR2 FQGTGA. The CDR3 sequence is CASSPPGPGEYRNQPQHF. CDR3 bases: TGTGCCAGCAGCCCCCCGGGCCCCGGGGAATATCGCAATCAGCCCCAGCATTTT.

V gene TRBV29-1 combines with J gene TRBJ2-1; no clear D. The ends were cut back, 5 bases at V and 2 bases at J, with 7 bases in the middle. CDR1 and CDR2 (germline): SQVTM, ANQGSEA. The CDR3 is 12 amino acids. The CDR3 protein is CSVIRTYNEQFF. The DNA for the CDR3 is TGCAGCGTTATCAGAACCTACAATGAGCAGTTCTTC.

The gene calls are TRBV5-1 and TRBJ2-1; D is unclear. Germline V gene lookup returns CDR1 SGHRS and CDR2 YFSETQ. Trimming left V 0 bases short and J 9 bases short, with 10 bases between. The CDR3 loop spans 13 amino acids. The CDR3 protein is CASSLDPAGEQFF. CDR3 in DNA: TGCGCCAGCAGCTTGGATCCCGCCGGTGAGCAGTTCTTC.

The chain uses TRBV15 and TRBJ2-7; a possible D gene is TRBD1 (6 bases). Trimming removed 0 bases from V and 1 base from J, with 16 bases in between. This CDR3 spans 17 amino acids. Germline-derived CDR1 and CDR2 are LNHNV and YYDKDF (reference sequence). The CDR3 DNA is TGTGCCACCAGCAGAGAAAAGGCAGGGGCCCCTTCCTACGAGCAGTACTTC. Translation gives CATSREKAGAPSYEQYF.

On this clone itself: Other DNA sequences within the sample encode an identical CDR3. The chain recombines TRBV28 with TRBJ1-1; 7 positions agree with TRBD1. In germline, CDR1 is MDHEN, CDR2 SYDVKM. The CDR3 loop spans 14 amino acids. The V segment lost 4 bases and the J segment 1 base; nucleotides outside the gene matches: 3. CDR3 in amino acids: CASSSPGGNTEAFF. The DNA of the CDR3 is TGTGCCAGCAGTTCCCCAGGGGGGAACACTGAAGCTTTCTTT. Combining the CDR3 with reference TRBV28 and TRBJ1-1 gives the whole variable domain DVKVTQSSRYLVKRTGEKVFLECVQDMDHENMFWYRQDPGLGLRLIYFSYDVKMKEKGDIPEGYSVSREKKERFSLILESASTNQTSMYLCASSSPGGNTEAFFGQGTRLTVV.

In regard to this clone: The same CDR3 arises from other DNA sequences in this sample as well. Here the CDR3 reads CASSPAGGNEQYF. CDR3 DNA: TGTGCCAGCTCACCTGCAGGGGGAAACGAGCAGTACTTC. The chain has TRBV18 and TRBJ2-7, with 7 bases that match TRBD1. The CDR3 contains 13 residues. Losses at the gene ends were 3 bases for V and 5 bases for J; bases not matched to a gene: 4. Per the germline V gene, CDR1 is KGHSH and CDR2 is LQKENI.

Written as DNA, the CDR3 is TGCGCCAGCAGCTCGGGGGCTAGCGGGGGCCACCAAGAGACCCAGTACTTC. Amino acids: CASSSGASGGHQETQYF. J is TRBJ2-5 and V is TRBV5-1; TRBD2 aligns across 10 bases. From germline, CDR1 is SGHRS and CDR2 YFSETQ. The CDR3 runs 17 residues. Trimming took 3 bases from V and 0 from J; bases not matched to a gene: 8.

The chain employs TRBV5-6 and TRBJ2-7; D gene uncertain. The CDR3 consists of 14 residues. Germline V gene data show CDR1 as SGHDT and CDR2 as YYEEEE. Trimming pared 0 bases from V and 2 bases from J, leaving 9 bases between. CDR3 bases: TGTGCCAGCAGCTTGGACCCGGGTACCTACGAGCAGTACTTC. Its translation is CASSLDPGTYEQYF.